This note documents a single T cell receptor beta chain sequence. Its target is unknown. This CDR3 contains 14 residues. Trimming took 3 bases from V and 4 from J; bases not matched to a gene: 2. CDR1 is SNHLY and CDR2 is FYNNEI in the germline V gene. PCR involved 60 Vbeta and 13 Jbeta primers. Sequencing used immunoSEQ multiplex PCR; TCRdb keeps in-frame clones, though not all of them. The ten top clones account for 9.5% to 15%, within a sample of roughly 53,000 clones. This entry belongs to a study of cytomegalovirus exposure and HLA in healthy donors. Study results and limitations: Later on, an analysis showed TCR association rates differing by HLA locus, with DRB1 the most and HLA-C the fewest. Among the CMV-associated chains, three were confirmed in vitro as specific for CMV antigens.

The chain recombines TRBV2 with TRBJ2-5, with 10 bases identical to TRBD1. The source material was PBMCs. This receptor was identified in a man younger than 30 in good health and CMV-seropositive. The CDR3 region has the DNA TGTGCCAGCAGTGAGACAGGGGGCGCAGAGACCCAGTACTTC. Residues: CASSETGGAETQYF.